The rows below give T cell receptor beta chains drawn from one sample of a study of T-cell memory formation after mild COVID-19. TCRdb independently ran MiXCR on the 5' RACE reads; one entry per CDR3 protein. This sample has 290,000 or so distinct CDR3 sequences, with roughly 19% found just once. Sequencing was carried out using PBMCs or a T cell subset sorted from them (not recorded which). The receptors were gathered from a man between 18 and 29 years old who had mild COVID-19 (a few samples of this study predate the infection). Cell type and time point are not known. CDR3s include the opening cysteine and the closing phenylalanine or tryptophan. Each record gives: J gene, V gene, D gene, clone size, CDR3 protein, CDR3 DNA. The D gene is left open where the match is weak. Expanded clones are given a class, and other clones once, few, many or no size at all.

TRBJ1-5 | TRBV5-1 | TRBD1 | many | CASSVGTGYNQPQHF | TGCGCCAGCAGCGTCGGGACAGGCTACAATCAGCCCCAGCATTTT
TRBJ2-2 | TRBV12-3/TRBV12-4 | NA | few | CASSYGPGMNTGELFF | TGTGCCAGCAGTTACGGACCAGGGATGAACACCGGGGAGCTGTTTTTT
TRBJ2-7 | TRBV5-1 | TRBD1 | few | CASSSGTGNHEQYF | TGCGCCAGCAGCTCCGGGACAGGGAACCACGAGCAGTACTTC
TRBJ2-2 | TRBV30 | NA | few | CAWSGGAELFF | TGTGCCTGGAGTGGCGGAGCAGAGCTGTTTTTT
TRBJ2-3 | TRBV4-1 | NA | NA | CASSPRRDSSTDTQYF | TGCGCCAGCAGCCCCCGCAGAGATTCTAGCACAGATACGCAGTATTTT
TRBJ1-2 | TRBV9 | NA | NA | CASSPSGDGYTF | TGTGCCAGCAGCCCATCAGGGGATGGCTACACCTTC
TRBJ2-1 | TRBV18 | TRBD1 | NA | CASSPRQGAFNEQFF | TGTGCCAGCTCACCACGACAGGGGGCTTTCAATGAGCAGTTCTTC
TRBJ2-3 | TRBV24-1 | NA | few | CATSDIQGWTDTQYF | TGTGCCACCAGTGATATCCAGGGTTGGACAGATACGCAGTATTTT
TRBJ1-2 | TRBV2 | TRBD1 | NA | CASMRQGYGYTF | TGTGCCAGCATGAGACAGGGTTATGGCTACACCTTC
TRBJ2-6 | TRBV6-4 | NA | few | CASRPGVGANVLTF | TGTGCCAGCAGACCAGGGGTCGGGGCCAACGTCCTGACTTTC
TRBJ2-1 | TRBV27 | NA | NA | CASSFLGAGDEQFF | TGTGCCAGCAGTTTTCTCGGGGCTGGGGATGAGCAGTTCTTC
TRBJ1-6 | TRBV7-9 | NA | NA | CASSLARGALVNSPLHF | TGTGCCAGCAGCTTAGCGCGGGGGGCGCTTGTAAATTCACCCCTCCACTTT
TRBJ1-4 | TRBV9 | NA | NA | CASSVGAVTNEKLFF | TGTGCCAGCAGCGTAGGGGCAGTGACTAATGAAAAACTGTTTTTT
TRBJ2-7 | TRBV4-1 | TRBD1 | few | CASSLGTVAYYEQYF | TGCGCCAGCAGCCTGGGGACAGTGGCCTACTACGAGCAGTACTTC
TRBJ2-4 | TRBV7-2 | NA | NA | CASSPLRDLVYF | TGTGCCAGCAGCCCGCTCCGGGACCTGGTGTACTTC
TRBJ2-5 | TRBV7-6 | NA | NA | CASSLLGSRETQYF | TGTGCCAGCAGCTTACTAGGGAGCCGAGAGACCCAGTACTTC
TRBJ2-7 | TRBV2 | TRBD2 | few | CASSGTSGGDPYEQYF | TGTGCCAGCAGTGGGACTAGCGGGGGGGACCCCTACGAGCAGTACTTC
TRBJ1-5 | TRBV5-1 | NA | NA | CASSLGHTGQPQHF | TGCGCCAGCAGCCTCGGACATACGGGTCAGCCCCAGCATTTT
TRBJ1-1 | TRBV20-1 | TRBD1 | NA | CSARHRGRSLTEAFF | TGCAGTGCGCGCCACAGGGGACGCTCACTCACTGAAGCTTTCTTT
TRBJ2-3 | TRBV7-9 | NA | NA | CASSLERVPPYF | TGTGCCAGCAGCCTCGAGAGGGTACCCCCCTATTTT
TRBJ1-2 | TRBV12-3/TRBV12-4 | TRBD1 | many | CASSFLDRVVYGYTF | TGTGCCAGCAGTTTTTTGGACAGGGTCGTCTATGGCTACACCTTC
TRBJ2-7 | TRBV5-1 | TRBD2 | NA | CASSPGTSGGFYEQYF | TGCGCCAGCAGCCCAGGGACTAGCGGGGGGTTTTACGAGCAGTACTTC
TRBJ2-1 | TRBV5-1 | NA | NA | CASSLEDTHNEQFF | TGCGCCAGCAGCTTGGAGGACACCCACAATGAGCAGTTCTTC
TRBJ1-4 | TRBV28 | NA | few | CASIGRTSFEKLFF | TGTGCCAGCATCGGACGGACTAGCTTTGAAAAACTGTTTTTT
TRBJ2-3 | TRBV7-2 | NA | few | CASSSTGGSTDTQYF | TGTGCCAGCAGCTCTACGGGGGGCTCCACAGATACGCAGTATTTT
TRBJ2-5 | TRBV24-1 | NA | NA | CATSDKETQYF | TGTGCCACCAGTGACAAGGAGACCCAGTACTTC
TRBJ1-5 | TRBV7-2 | TRBD1 | NA | CASSLEGTGPMPQHF | TGTGCCAGCAGCTTAGAGGGGACAGGGCCGATGCCCCAGCATTTT
TRBJ2-5 | TRBV27 | TRBD1 | few | CASSPYDRAGGETQYF | TGTGCCAGCAGTCCCTACGACAGGGCCGGTGGGGAGACCCAGTACTTC
TRBJ2-3 | TRBV4-3 | NA | NA | CASSQEGNTHTDTQYF | TGCGCCAGCAGCCAAGAAGGGAACACACACACAGATACGCAGTATTTT
TRBJ2-1 | TRBV5-4 | NA | NA | CASSTPGGDEQFF | TGTGCCAGCAGTACCCCCGGGGGAGATGAGCAGTTCTTC
TRBJ1-1 | TRBV7-9 | TRBD1 | NA | CASSPTKGATEAFF | TGTGCCAGCAGCCCGACTAAGGGGGCCACTGAAGCTTTCTTT
TRBJ1-3 | TRBV12-3/TRBV12-4 | TRBD1 | NA | CASSPTTGSGTIYF | TGTGCCAGCAGTCCTACGACAGGGTCGGGCACCATATATTTT
TRBJ1-2 | TRBV2 | NA | few | CASTKSNYGYTF | TGTGCCAGCACCAAATCCAACTATGGCTACACCTTC
TRBJ1-3 | TRBV5-1 | NA | NA | CASSYDGSGNTIYF | TGCGCCAGCAGTTACGACGGCTCTGGAAACACCATATATTTT
TRBJ2-3 | TRBV10-2 | TRBD2 | NA | CASSDVAGDVADTQYF | TGCGCCAGCAGTGACGTAGCGGGGGATGTCGCAGATACGCAGTATTTT
TRBJ1-5 | TRBV30 | TRBD1 | NA | CAWSGGTGKISLPGQPQHF | TGTGCCTGGAGTGGAGGGACAGGAAAGATTTCTTTACCCGGTCAGCCCCAGCATTTT
TRBJ1-2 | TRBV18 | NA | NA | CASSGSREDGYTF | TGTGCCAGCTCCGGGTCCAGGGAGGATGGCTACACCTTC
TRBJ1-2 | TRBV12-3/TRBV12-4 | NA | NA | CASTSLGRGADYGYTF | TGTGCCAGCACCTCCCTTGGGCGGGGGGCCGACTATGGCTACACCTTC
TRBJ1-5 | TRBV12-3/TRBV12-4 | TRBD1 | few | CASKETGGGQPQHF | TGTGCCAGCAAGGAGACAGGGGGAGGACAGCCCCAGCATTTT
TRBJ2-3 | TRBV5-1 | NA | few | CASREGAPDTQYF | TGCGCCAGCAGGGAGGGGGCTCCAGATACGCAGTATTTT
TRBJ1-1 | TRBV28 | NA | NA | CASRTVPKATEAFF | TGTGCCAGCAGGACAGTTCCGAAGGCGACTGAAGCTTTCTTT
TRBJ1-1 | TRBV7-8 | NA | NA | CASSVAASNTEAFF | TGTGCCAGCAGCGTAGCAGCTTCGAACACTGAAGCTTTCTTT
TRBJ1-2 | TRBV20-1 | TRBD1 | few | CSALKAGQGGYGYTF | TGCAGTGCTCTTAAGGCGGGACAGGGAGGCTATGGCTACACCTTC
TRBJ2-4 | TRBV11-2 | NA | NA | CASSLGGQFTAKNIQYF | TGTGCCAGCAGCTTAGGGGGACAATTTACGGCCAAAAACATTCAGTACTTC
TRBJ1-1 | TRBV20-1 | TRBD1 | few | CSARRTGMNTEAFF | TGCAGTGCTAGACGGACAGGGATGAACACTGAAGCTTTCTTT
TRBJ2-3 | TRBV12-3/TRBV12-4 | NA | NA | CASSSITDTQYF | TGTGCCAGCAGTTCCATCACAGATACGCAGTATTTT
TRBJ1-5 | TRBV10-3 | NA | few | CAISESGASQPQHF | TGTGCCATCAGTGAGTCAGGGGCCAGTCAGCCCCAGCATTTT
TRBJ1-1 | TRBV9 | NA | few | CASSPVGWQNTEAFF | TGTGCCAGCAGCCCCGTCGGATGGCAGAACACTGAAGCTTTCTTT
TRBJ2-1 | TRBV5-1 | NA | once | CASSPRGQGSEQFF | TGCGCCAGCAGCCCGCGGGGCCAGGGTAGTGAGCAGTTCTTC
TRBJ2-1 | TRBV4-1 | NA | many | CASSQEGTGLDNEQFF | TGCGCCAGCAGCCAAGAGGGGACCGGGTTAGACAATGAGCAGTTCTTC